This T cell receptor beta chain was sequenced in a study of cytomegalovirus exposure and HLA in healthy donors. The CDR3 spans 16 residues. V was pared by 3 bases and J by 1 base, with 10 bases of the junction left unmatched. Germline CDR1 is SGDLS and CDR2 is YYNGEE. Use of 60 Vbeta and 13 Jbeta primers characterized the PCR. Only in-frame clones appear in the TCRdb table, and some are missing; sequencing was by immunoSEQ multiplex PCR. The data show about 190,000 clones, 74% seen once. Sequencing was carried out using PBMCs. This TCR was sampled from a woman between 25 and 40 years old in good health and CMV-seropositive. The rearrangement uses TRBV9 and TRBJ2-7; 7 bases agree with TRBD1. The CDR3 region has the DNA TGTGCCAGCAGCGGAAACCGGGACAGCCCTTCCTACGAGCAGTACTTC. Its translation: CASSGNRDSPSYEQYF. The full variable domain, in which reference TRBV9 and TRBJ2-7 provide the parts outside the CDR3, is DSGVTQTPKHLITATGQRVTLRCSPRSGDLSVYWYQQSLDQGLQFLIQYYNGEERAKGNILERFSAQQFPDLHSELNLSSLELGDSALYFCASSGNRDSPSYEQYFGPGTRLTVT.